This TCR beta chain is drawn from a study of OX40 agonist ivuxolimab in advanced cancers. Some background on the complete study: Ivuxolimab was an agonistic, fully human IgG2 monoclonal antibody directed against OX40 (CD134), a costimulatory receptor. The dose-escalation cohort was about 83% male with a mean age of 60 years, ranging from about 20 to 85. Partial responses occurred in three dose-escalation patients, of whom one had hepatocellular carcinoma and two had cutaneous melanoma. Peripheral TCRbeta sequencing aimed to test whether ivuxolimab altered TCR sequence diversity and caused clonal T-cell expansion. The paper describes the monotherapy dose-escalation part (N of about 52 patients) of the phase I trial of ivuxolimab. Patients were allowed to have had prior anti-PD-1, anti-PD-L1 or anti-CTLA-4 therapy, and approximately 40% of the dose-escalation patients had been treated with checkpoint inhibitors. Among the roughly 54 dose-escalation patients, around 20 had hepatocellular carcinoma, some 15 melanoma, 9 renal cell carcinoma and 9 head and neck cancer. Intravenous ivuxolimab was administered to patients every 2 weeks at six dose levels: 0.01, 0.1, 0.3, 1.5, 3 and 10 mg/kg. The paper's findings and limits, for the study overall: Low levels of normalized T-cell clonal expansion were also seen in some patients who did not respond. At doses of 0.1 to 3.0 mg/kg, clonal expansion of both CD4+ and CD8+ T cells in blood was seen between baseline and week 6. After ivuxolimab, more expanded clones were found on average in CD8+ T cells than in CD4+ T cells. In the 0.1-3.0 mg/kg groups, partial responders had among the lowest normalized peripheral clonal expansion, particularly in CD8+ T cells. The antigen specificity of the clonally expanded peripheral T cells was not determined.

This clone appeared once. Its target antigen remains unknown. Base quality data are lacking; no much larger clone is found one base away. V was cut back by 6 bases and J by 7 bases, leaving a gap of 15 bases between them. Via the germline V gene (reference sequence), CDR1 is MNHNY and CDR2 SVGAGI. The CDR3 covers 14 residues, taking in both the cysteine and the phenylalanine. Kept here is only the CDR3 DNA, which spans 42 bases and is read in frame from base 1. Patients with a history of autoimmune disease or receiving systemic immunosuppression were excluded from the trial. Peripheral blood for TCR sequencing was collected from all dose cohorts at baseline, on cycle 4 day 1, and on cycle 7 day 1. Samples came from an open-label, multicenter, first-in-human phase I dose-escalation trial of ivuxolimab. Adults with locally advanced or metastatic melanoma, renal cell, hepatocellular, or head and neck squamous cell carcinoma were enrolled in the trial. CD4+ and CD8+ T cells were sorted separately from peripheral blood before TCR sequencing.

For sequencing of the TCRbeta CDR3 region, genomic DNA was extracted from the sorted cells. The immunoSEQ Assay was used to sequence the TCRbeta CDR3 regions. Imported from immuneACCESS, the table was reduced by TCRdb to in-frame sequences with V and J called. These copies leave out some clones; in studies compared against another copy, an unresolved V gene accounts for under half, and the cause of the remainder is not known. The sample table contains tens of thousands of clones; only one count was recorded for 80% to 90% of them. The top ten hold about 0.32% of the sample. The sequence was obtained from an adult with an advanced solid tumor such as melanoma, head and neck, liver or kidney cancer. The receptor chain draws on TRBV6-6 and TRBJ1-4, with an unclear D gene assignment. This material consisted of CD4+ or CD8+ T cells sorted from blood, taken in a trial of the OX40 agonist ivuxolimab. At the DNA level, the sequence is TGTGCCAGCAGCCCGACCGACCCGGGTGAAAAACTGTTTTTT. The translation is CASSPTDPGEKLFF.